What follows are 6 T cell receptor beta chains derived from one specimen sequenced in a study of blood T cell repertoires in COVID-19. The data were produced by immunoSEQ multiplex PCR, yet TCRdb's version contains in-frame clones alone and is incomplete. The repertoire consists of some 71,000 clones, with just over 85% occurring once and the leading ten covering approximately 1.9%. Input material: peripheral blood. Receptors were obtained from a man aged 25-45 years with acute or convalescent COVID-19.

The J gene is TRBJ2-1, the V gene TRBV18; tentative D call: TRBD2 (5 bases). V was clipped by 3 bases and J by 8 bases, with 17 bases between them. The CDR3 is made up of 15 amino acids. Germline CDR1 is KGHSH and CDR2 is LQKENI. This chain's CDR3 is CASSPTGVASDEQFF. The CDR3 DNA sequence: TGTGCCAGCTCACCCACCGGGGTAGCGAGCGATGAGCAGTTCTTC.

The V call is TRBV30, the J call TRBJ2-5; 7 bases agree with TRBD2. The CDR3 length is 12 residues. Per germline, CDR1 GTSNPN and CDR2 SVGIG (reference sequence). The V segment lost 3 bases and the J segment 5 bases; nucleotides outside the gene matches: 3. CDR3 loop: CAWRVGGETQYF. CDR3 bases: TGTGCCTGGAGAGTCGGGGGGGAGACCCAGTACTTC.

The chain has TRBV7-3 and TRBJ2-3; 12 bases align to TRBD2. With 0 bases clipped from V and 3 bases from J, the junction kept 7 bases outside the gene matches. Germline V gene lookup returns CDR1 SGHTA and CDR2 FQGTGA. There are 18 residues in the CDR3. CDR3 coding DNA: TGTGCCAGCAGCTTAACCGGCCTAGCGGGAGGGCGGACAGATACGCAGTATTTT. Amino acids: CASSLTGLAGGRTDTQYF.

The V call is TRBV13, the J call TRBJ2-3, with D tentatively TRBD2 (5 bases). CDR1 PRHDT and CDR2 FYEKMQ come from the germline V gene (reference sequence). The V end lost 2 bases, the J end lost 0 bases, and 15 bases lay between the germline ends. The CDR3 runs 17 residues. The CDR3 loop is CASSLFPGKGSTDTQYF. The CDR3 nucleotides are TGTGCCAGCAGCTTATTCCCGGGGAAGGGAAGCACAGATACGCAGTATTTT.

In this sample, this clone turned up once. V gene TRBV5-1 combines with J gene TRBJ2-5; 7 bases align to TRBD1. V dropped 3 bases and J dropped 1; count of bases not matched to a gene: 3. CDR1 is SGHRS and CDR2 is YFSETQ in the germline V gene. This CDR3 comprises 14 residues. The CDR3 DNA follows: TGCGCCAGCAGCTCCGCAGGGGGCCAAGAGACCCAGTACTTC. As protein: CASSSAGGQETQYF.

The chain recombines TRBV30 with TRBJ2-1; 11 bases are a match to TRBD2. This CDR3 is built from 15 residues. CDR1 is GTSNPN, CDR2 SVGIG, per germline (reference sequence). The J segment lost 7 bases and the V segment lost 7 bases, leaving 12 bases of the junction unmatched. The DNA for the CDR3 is TGTGCCTCCGGGGTAGCGGGGGGGCCTATAAATGAGCAGTTCTTC. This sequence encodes CASGVAGGPINEQFF.